This entry lists 17 T cell receptor beta chains sequenced from one sample in a study of OX40 agonist ivuxolimab in advanced cancers. Sequenced by immunoSEQ multiplex PCR; TCRdb stores in-frame clones only, minus some. Here the sample spans roughly 74,000 clones, over 80% being singletons. Sequencing used CD4+ or CD8+ T cells sorted from blood, obtained in a trial of the OX40 agonist ivuxolimab. These TCRs come from an adult with an advanced solid tumor such as melanoma, head and neck, liver or kidney cancer.

This rearrangement joins TRBV19 to TRBJ2-2; D not certain. V was cut by 5 bases and J by 0 bases, with 13 bases left in between. The CDR3 is 16 residues long. CDR1 and CDR2 from the germline V gene are LNHDA and SQIVND (reference sequence). In nucleotides, the CDR3 is TGTGCCAGTAGTCCCCAGGCCGCGACGAACACCGGGGAGCTGTTTTTT. As protein: CASSPQAATNTGELFF.

The V call is TRBV7-6, the J call TRBJ2-5, with D possibly TRBD2 on 5 matching bases. Germline V CDR1 and CDR2: SGHVS, FNYEAQ. Trimming took 3 bases from V and 5 from J, leaving 19 bases between them. This CDR3 is 16 amino acids long. For the CDR3, the DNA is TGTGCCAGCAGCTTCGGCGTGAGCGGCCCCCGGGAGACCCAGTACTTC. Residues: CASSFGVSGPRETQYF.

This clone was detected only a few times. V gene TRBV5-6 combines with J gene TRBJ1-4; perhaps TRBD1 as D (5 bases). The germline gives CDR1 SGHDT, CDR2 YYEEEE. V gave up 1 base and J gave up 4 bases, with 11 bases separating them. This CDR3 region has 15 residues. The CDR3 nucleotides read TGTGCCAGCAGCTTGTCCGGGACGGTTAATGAAAAACTGTTTTTT. Its translation: CASSLSGTVNEKLFF.

This chain joins TRBV6-5 and TRBJ1-1; weak D call: TRBD1 (6 bases). This CDR3 contains 12 residues. The V gene's germline CDR1 is MNHEY and CDR2 SVGAGI. Trimming removed 3 bases from V and 9 bases from J, with 11 bases in between. The CDR3 coding sequence is TGTGCCAGCAGTTATAAGAGGGGGAAAGCTTTCTTT. Translation gives CASSYKRGKAFF.

V and J are TRBV10-2 and TRBJ1-6; D is ambiguous. Trimming removed 3 bases from V and 8 bases from J, with 5 bases in between. The CDR3 covers 12 residues. The germline V gene encodes CDR1 WSHSY and CDR2 SAAADI. This CDR3 is CASSEGDSPLHF. The CDR3 coding sequence is TGCGCCAGCAGTGAAGGTGATTCACCCCTCCACTTT.

The chain uses TRBV5-1 and TRBJ1-5; 8 bases line up with TRBD1. The CDR3 consists of 15 residues. The trim removed 3 bases at V and 6 bases at J, leaving 8 bases unmatched. CDR1 and CDR2 from the germline V gene are SGHRS and YFSETQ. The CDR3 protein is CASSSSGQGGQPQHF. CDR3 sequence (DNA): TGCGCCAGCAGCTCGAGCGGACAGGGAGGTCAGCCCCAGCATTTT.

This chain uses TRBV11-2 with TRBJ1-3, with a weak D call TRBD1 (6 bases). CDR1 and CDR2 (germline): SGHAT, FQNNGV. This CDR3 spans 19 amino acids. Trimming took off 2 bases at V and 1 base at J, with 21 bases between the two ends. The CDR3 bases are TGTGCCAGCAGCTTATGGGGTCAGGGGCCCCCCATGTCTGGAAACACCATATATTTT. Translated: CASSLWGQGPPMSGNTIYF.

V gene TRBV30 combines with J gene TRBJ1-5; tentatively, D is TRBD1 (5 bases). The germline V and J ends were trimmed by 2 bases and 4 bases, with 9 bases remaining between them. Looked up from germline, CDR1 is GTSNPN and CDR2 is SVGIG (reference sequence). This CDR3 has 13 amino acids. In nucleotides, the CDR3 is TGTGCCTGGAGTTCCCGGGGGAATCAGCCCCAGCATTTT. As protein: CAWSSRGNQPQHF.

The chain uses TRBV11-2 and TRBJ2-1; 7 bases agree with TRBD1. The CDR3 is made up of 15 amino acids. Trimming cost V 0 bases and J 7 bases; bases outside gene matches: 6. Germline V lookup: CDR1 SGHAT, CDR2 FQNNGV. CDR3 in amino acids: CASSLDALGQNEQFF. The CDR3 DNA is TGTGCCAGCAGCTTAGACGCCTTGGGACAGAATGAGCAGTTCTTC.

This clone has a single count. The chain links TRBV28 to TRBJ1-1; D ambiguous. CDR3 length: 13 amino acids. CDR1 MDHEN and CDR2 SYDVKM come from the germline V gene. V was clipped by 3 bases and J by 5 bases, with 10 bases between them. CDR3 sequence reads: CASSLPVSTEAFF. CDR3 bases: TGTGCCAGCAGTTTGCCCGTGTCGACTGAAGCTTTCTTT.

To note about this clone: One junction end does not reproduce the germline sequence, and a read error may be involved. The V and J genes are TRBV4-1 and TRBJ2-7, with no clear D. The CDR3 loop spans 14 amino acids. CDR1 MGHRA and CDR2 YSYEKL come from the germline V gene. CDR3: CASSLWGNFREQCF. The CDR3, as DNA: TGCGCCAGCAGCCTTTGGGGAAATTTTCGCGAGCAGTGCTTC.

The chain uses TRBV30 and TRBJ2-7, with 8 positions matching TRBD1. CDR1 is GTSNPN, CDR2 SVGIG, per germline (reference sequence). V lost 5 bases, J lost 9 bases, and 18 bases stayed unmatched. This CDR3 has 15 residues. CDR3 protein: CAWSPPDRVGTGQYF. The CDR3 nucleotides read TGTGCCTGGTCCCCTCCGGACAGGGTGGGGACGGGGCAGTACTTC.

This clone was observed once. J is TRBJ1-5 and V is TRBV7-2, with a possible D match to TRBD1 (5 bases). Per germline, CDR1 SGHTA and CDR2 FQGNSA. V was shortened by 2 bases and J by 4 bases, with 21 bases between the two germline ends. This CDR3 comprises 18 residues. The CDR3 DNA is TGTGCCAGCAGCTTATGGGGACGGGAAAATATTGGGAATCAGCCCCAGCATTTT. Translation: CASSLWGRENIGNQPQHF. Using reference TRBV7-2 and TRBJ1-5 for the parts outside the CDR3, the full variable domain is GAGVSQSPSNKVTEKGKDVELRCDPISGHTALYWYRQSLGQGLEFLIYFQGNSAPDKSGLPSDRFSAERTGGSVSTLTIQRTQQEDSAVYLCASSLWGRENIGNQPQHFGDGTRLSIL.

V gene TRBV5-6 combines with J gene TRBJ2-5; TRBD1 agrees at 7 bases. J gave up 3 bases and V 1 base, and 6 bases lay outside the gene matches. Germline values: CDR1 SGHDT, CDR2 YYEEEE. The CDR3 sequence is 15 residues long. The CDR3 DNA is TGTGCCAGCAGCTTGTGGGGAACAGGGGAAGAGACCCAGTACTTC. Residues: CASSLWGTGEETQYF. Using reference TRBV5-6 and TRBJ2-5 for the parts outside the CDR3, the full variable domain is DAGVTQSPTHLIKTRGQQVTLRCSPKSGHDTVSWYQQALGQGPQFIFQYYEEEERQRGNFPDRFSGHQFPNYSSELNVNALLLGDSALYLCASSLWGTGEETQYFGPGTRLLVL.

This chain links TRBV5-6 with TRBJ2-3; 8 positions match TRBD2. Germline trimming cut 4 bases from V and 3 bases from J; bases unmatched to any gene: 10. The CDR3 covers 16 residues. The germline gives CDR1 SGHDT, CDR2 YYEEEE. For the CDR3, the DNA is TGTGCCAGCAGCGTATCCGGGACTAGTAAGACAGATACGCAGTATTTT. Amino acid sequence: CASSVSGTSKTDTQYF. Full variable domain (outside the CDR3, taken from reference TRBV5-6 and TRBJ2-3): DAGVTQSPTHLIKTRGQQVTLRCSPKSGHDTVSWYQQALGQGPQFIFQYYEEEERQRGNFPDRFSGHQFPNYSSELNVNALLLGDSALYLCASSVSGTSKTDTQYFGPGTRLTVL.

The chain recombines TRBV4-3 with TRBJ2-6; weak D call: TRBD1 (6 bases). The germline CDR1 and CDR2 sequences are LGHNA and YSLEER. The CDR3 extends over 16 amino acids. Trimming took off 0 bases at V and 0 bases at J, with 6 bases between the two ends. The CDR3 is CASSQEGGSGANVLTF. CDR3 DNA sequence: TGCGCCAGCAGCCAAGAAGGGGGCTCTGGGGCCAACGTCCTGACTTTC.

V and J are TRBV4-1 and TRBJ1-1; D is unresolved. This CDR3 region has 16 residues. Germline V gives CDR1 MGHRA, CDR2 YSYEKL. V was trimmed by 1 base and J by 1 base, leaving 13 bases between them. The CDR3 sequence is CASSQGSGLKNTEAFF. DNA of the CDR3: TGCGCCAGCAGCCAAGGTTCAGGACTGAAGAACACTGAAGCTTTCTTT.